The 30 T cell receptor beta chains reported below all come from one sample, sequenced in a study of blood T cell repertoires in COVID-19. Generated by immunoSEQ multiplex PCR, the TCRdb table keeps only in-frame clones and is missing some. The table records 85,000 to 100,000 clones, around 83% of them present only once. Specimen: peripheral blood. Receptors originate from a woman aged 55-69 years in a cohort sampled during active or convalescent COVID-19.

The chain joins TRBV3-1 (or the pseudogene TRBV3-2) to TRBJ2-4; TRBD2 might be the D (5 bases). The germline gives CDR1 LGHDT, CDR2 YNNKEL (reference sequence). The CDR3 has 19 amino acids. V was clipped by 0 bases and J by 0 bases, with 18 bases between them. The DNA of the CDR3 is TGTGCCAGCAGCCAAGAGGGTAGGAGGCGGGCGCTAGCCAAAAACATTCAGTACTTC. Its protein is CASSQEGRRRALAKNIQYF.

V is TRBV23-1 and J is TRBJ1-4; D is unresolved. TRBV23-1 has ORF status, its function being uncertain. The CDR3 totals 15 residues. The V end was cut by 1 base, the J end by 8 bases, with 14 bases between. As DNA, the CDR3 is TGCGCCAGCAGTCAATTTACTGCTCGGAGGGAAAAACTGTTTTTT. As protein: CASSQFTARREKLFF.

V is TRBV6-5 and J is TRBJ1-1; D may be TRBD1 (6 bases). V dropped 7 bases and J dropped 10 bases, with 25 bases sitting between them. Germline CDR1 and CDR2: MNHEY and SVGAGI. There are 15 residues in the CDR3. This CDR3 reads CASTSLRLGGSRAFF. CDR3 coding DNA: TGTGCCAGCACTTCCTTAAGGTTAGGGGGAAGCAGAGCTTTCTTT.

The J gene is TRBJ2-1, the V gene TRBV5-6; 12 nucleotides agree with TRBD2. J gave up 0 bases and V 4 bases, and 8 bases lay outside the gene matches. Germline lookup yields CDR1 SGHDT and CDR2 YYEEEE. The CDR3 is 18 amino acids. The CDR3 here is CASSPRLAGASSYNEQFF. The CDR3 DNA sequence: TGTGCCAGCAGCCCCCGACTAGCGGGGGCCAGCTCCTACAATGAGCAGTTCTTC.

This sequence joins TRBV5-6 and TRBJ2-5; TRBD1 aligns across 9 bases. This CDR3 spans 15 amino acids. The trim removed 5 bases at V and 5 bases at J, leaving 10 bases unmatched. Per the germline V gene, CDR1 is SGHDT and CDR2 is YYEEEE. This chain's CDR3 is CASSYRGLFEETQYF. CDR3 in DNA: TGTGCCAGCAGTTACAGGGGGCTCTTTGAGGAGACCCAGTACTTC.

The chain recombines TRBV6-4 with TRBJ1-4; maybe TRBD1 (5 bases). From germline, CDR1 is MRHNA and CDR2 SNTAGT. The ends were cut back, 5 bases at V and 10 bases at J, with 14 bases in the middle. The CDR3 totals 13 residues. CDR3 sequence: CASSRTWLRKLFF. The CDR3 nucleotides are TGTGCCAGCAGTAGGACATGGCTCCGAAAACTGTTTTTT.

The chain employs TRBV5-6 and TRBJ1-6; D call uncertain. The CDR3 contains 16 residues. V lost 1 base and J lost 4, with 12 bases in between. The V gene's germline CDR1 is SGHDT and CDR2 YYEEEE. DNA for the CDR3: TGTGCCAGCAGCTTGCTGGGAGGGCAGTATAATTCACCCCTCCACTTT. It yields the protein CASSLLGGQYNSPLHF.

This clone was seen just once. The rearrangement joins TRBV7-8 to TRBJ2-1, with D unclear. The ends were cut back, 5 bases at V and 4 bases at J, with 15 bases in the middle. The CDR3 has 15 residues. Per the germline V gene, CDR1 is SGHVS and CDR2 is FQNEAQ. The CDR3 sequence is CASSPRSTLYNEQFF. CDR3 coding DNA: TGTGCCAGCAGCCCCCGATCTACCCTATACAATGAGCAGTTCTTC.

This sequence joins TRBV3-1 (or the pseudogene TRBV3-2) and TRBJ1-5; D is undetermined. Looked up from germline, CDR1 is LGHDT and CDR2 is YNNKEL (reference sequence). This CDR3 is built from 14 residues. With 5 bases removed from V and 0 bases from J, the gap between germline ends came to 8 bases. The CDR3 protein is CASSSENSNQPQHF. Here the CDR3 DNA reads TGTGCCAGCAGCTCTGAGAATAGCAATCAGCCCCAGCATTTT.

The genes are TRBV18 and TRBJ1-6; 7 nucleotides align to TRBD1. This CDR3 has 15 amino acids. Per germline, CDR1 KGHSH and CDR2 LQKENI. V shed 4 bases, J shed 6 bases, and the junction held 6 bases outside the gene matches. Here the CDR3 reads CASSLRQGRNSPLHF. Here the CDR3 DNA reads TGTGCCAGCTCACTCCGACAGGGACGTAATTCACCCCTCCACTTT.

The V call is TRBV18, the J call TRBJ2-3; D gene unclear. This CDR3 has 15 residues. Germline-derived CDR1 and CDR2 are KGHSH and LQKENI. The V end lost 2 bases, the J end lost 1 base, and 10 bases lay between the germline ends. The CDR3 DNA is TGTGCCAGCTCACCAAATAACGGAGGCACAGATACGCAGTATTTT. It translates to CASSPNNGGTDTQYF.

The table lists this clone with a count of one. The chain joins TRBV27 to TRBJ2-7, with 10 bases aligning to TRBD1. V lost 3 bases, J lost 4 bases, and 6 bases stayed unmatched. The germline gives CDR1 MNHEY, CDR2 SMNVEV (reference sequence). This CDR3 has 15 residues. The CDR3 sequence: CASSFDRGRRYEQYF. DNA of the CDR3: TGTGCCAGCAGTTTCGACAGGGGGCGCAGATACGAGCAGTACTTC.

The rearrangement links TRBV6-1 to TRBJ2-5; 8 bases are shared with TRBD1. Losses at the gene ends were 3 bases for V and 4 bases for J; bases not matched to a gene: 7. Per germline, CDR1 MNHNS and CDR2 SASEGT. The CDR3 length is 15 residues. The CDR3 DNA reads TGTGCCAGCAGTGACCCCCCTACAGGGGGAGAGACCCAGTACTTC. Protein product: CASSDPPTGGETQYF.

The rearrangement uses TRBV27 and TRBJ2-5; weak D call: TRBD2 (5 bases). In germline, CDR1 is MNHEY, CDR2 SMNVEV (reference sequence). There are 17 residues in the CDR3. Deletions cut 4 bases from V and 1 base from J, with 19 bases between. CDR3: CASSYTRWGETQETQYF. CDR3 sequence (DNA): TGTGCCAGCAGTTACACCCGTTGGGGAGAAACCCAAGAGACCCAGTACTTC.

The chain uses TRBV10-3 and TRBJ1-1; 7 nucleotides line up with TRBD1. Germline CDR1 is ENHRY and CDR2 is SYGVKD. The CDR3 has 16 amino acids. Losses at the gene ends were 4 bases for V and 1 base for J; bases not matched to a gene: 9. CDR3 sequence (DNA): TGTGCCATCAGTGGTATAGGGGGCGTACAGAACACTGAAGCTTTCTTT. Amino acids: CAISGIGGVQNTEAFF.

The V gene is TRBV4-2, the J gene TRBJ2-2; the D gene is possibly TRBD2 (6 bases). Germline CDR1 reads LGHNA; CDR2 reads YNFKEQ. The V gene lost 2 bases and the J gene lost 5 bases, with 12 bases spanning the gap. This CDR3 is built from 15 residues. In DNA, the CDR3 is TGTGCCAGCAGCCAACCTGGAAGCGGGACCGGGGAGCTGTTTTTT. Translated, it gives CASSQPGSGTGELFF.

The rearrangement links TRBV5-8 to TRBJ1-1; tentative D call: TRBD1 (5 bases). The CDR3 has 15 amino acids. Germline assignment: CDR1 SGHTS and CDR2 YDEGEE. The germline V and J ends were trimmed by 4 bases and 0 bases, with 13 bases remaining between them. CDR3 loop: CASSLRQRLNTEAFF. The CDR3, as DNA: TGTGCCAGCAGCCTAAGACAGAGACTGAACACTGAAGCTTTCTTT.

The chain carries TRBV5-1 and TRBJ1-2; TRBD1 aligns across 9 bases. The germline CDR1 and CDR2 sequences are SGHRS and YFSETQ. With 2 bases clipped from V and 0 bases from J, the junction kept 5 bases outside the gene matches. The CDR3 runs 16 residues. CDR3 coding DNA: TGCGCCAGCAGCTTCGGGACAGGGATGGCTAACTATGGCTACACCTTC. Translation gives CASSFGTGMANYGYTF. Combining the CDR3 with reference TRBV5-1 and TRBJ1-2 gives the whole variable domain KAGVTQTPRYLIKTRGQQVTLSCSPISGHRSVSWYQQTPGQGLQFLFEYFSETQRNKGNFPGRFSGRQFSNSRSEMNVSTLELGDSALYLCASSFGTGMANYGYTFGSGTRLTVV.

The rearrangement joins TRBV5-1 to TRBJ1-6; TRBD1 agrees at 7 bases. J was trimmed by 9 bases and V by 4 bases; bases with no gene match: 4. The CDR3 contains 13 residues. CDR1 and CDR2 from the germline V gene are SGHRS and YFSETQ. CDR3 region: CASSTDRRSPLHF. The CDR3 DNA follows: TGCGCCAGCAGCACGGACAGGCGTTCACCCCTCCACTTT.

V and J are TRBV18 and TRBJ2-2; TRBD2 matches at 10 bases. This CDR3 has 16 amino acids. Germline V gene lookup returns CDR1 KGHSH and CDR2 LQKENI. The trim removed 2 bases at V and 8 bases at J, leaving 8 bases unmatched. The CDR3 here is CASSPAASGSAGELFF. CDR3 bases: TGTGCCAGCTCACCAGCCGCTAGCGGGAGCGCAGGGGAGCTGTTTTTT.

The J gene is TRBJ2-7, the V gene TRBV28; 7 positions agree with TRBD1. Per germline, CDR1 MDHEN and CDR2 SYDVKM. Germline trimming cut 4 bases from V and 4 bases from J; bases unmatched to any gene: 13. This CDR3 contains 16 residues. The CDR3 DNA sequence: TGTGCCAGCAGTTCCTCAAAAGGACAGGATGGATACGAGCAGTACTTC. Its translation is CASSSSKGQDGYEQYF.

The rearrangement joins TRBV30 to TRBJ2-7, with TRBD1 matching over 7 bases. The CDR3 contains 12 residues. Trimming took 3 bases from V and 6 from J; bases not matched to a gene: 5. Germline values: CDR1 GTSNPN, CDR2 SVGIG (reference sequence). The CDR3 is CAWRRDSGEQYF. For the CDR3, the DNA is TGTGCCTGGAGGAGGGACAGTGGCGAGCAGTACTTC. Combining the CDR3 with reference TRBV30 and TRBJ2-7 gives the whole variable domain SQTIHQWPATLVQPVGSPLSLECTVEGTSNPNLYWYRQAAGRGLQLLFYSVGIGQISSEVPQNLSASRPQDRQFILSSKKLLLSDSGFYLCAWRRDSGEQYFGPGTRLTVT.

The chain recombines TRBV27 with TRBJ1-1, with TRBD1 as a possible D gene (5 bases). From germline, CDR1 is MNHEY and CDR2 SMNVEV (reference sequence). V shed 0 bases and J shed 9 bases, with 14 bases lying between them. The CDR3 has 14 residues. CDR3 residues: CASSLSRSGGKAFF. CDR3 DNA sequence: TGTGCCAGCAGTTTATCGAGGTCGGGGGGGAAAGCTTTCTTT.

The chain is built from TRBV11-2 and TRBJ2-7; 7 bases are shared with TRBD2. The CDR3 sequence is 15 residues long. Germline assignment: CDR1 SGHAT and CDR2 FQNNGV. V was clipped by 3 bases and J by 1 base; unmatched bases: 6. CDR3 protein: CASSFGGGGSYEQYF. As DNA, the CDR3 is TGTGCCAGCAGCTTTGGGGGGGGAGGGTCCTACGAGCAGTACTTC.

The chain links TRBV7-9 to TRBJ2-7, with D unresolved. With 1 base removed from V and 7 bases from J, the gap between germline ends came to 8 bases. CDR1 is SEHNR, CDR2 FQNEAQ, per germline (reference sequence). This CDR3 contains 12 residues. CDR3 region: CASSLEIGEQYF. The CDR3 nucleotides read TGTGCCAGCAGCTTAGAAATCGGGGAGCAGTACTTC. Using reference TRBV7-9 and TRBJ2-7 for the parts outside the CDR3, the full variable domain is DTGVSQNPRHKITKRGQNVTFRCDPISEHNRLYWYRQTLGQGPEFLTYFQNEAQLEKSRLLSDRFSAERPKGSFSTLEIQRTEQGDSAMYLCASSLEIGEQYFGPGTRLTVT.

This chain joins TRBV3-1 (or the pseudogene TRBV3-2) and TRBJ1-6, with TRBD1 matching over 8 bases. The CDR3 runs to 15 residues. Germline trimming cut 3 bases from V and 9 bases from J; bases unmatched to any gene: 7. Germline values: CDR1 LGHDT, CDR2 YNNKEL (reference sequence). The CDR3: CASSQSGQVRSPLHF. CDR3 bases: TGTGCCAGCAGCCAGTCGGGACAGGTTCGTTCACCCCTCCACTTT.

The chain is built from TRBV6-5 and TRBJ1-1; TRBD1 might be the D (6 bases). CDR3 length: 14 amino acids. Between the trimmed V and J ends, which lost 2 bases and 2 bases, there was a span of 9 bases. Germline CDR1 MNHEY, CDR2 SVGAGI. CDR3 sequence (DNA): TGTGCCAGCAGTTACGGGACACTAAACACTGAAGCTTTCTTT. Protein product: CASSYGTLNTEAFF.

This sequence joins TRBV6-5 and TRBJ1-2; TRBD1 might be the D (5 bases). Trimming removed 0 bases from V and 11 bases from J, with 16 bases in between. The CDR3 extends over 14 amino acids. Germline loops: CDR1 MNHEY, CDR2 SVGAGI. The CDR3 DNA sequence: TGTGCCAGCAGTTACTCGAGGGCAGGGAGGGGATACACCTTC. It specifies CASSYSRAGRGYTF.

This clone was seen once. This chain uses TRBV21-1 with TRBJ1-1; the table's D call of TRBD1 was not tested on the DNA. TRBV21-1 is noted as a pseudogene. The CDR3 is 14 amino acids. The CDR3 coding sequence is TGTGCCAGCAGGGTTTACAGGTTACTTCTTGAAGCTTTCTTT. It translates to CASRVYRLLLEAFF.

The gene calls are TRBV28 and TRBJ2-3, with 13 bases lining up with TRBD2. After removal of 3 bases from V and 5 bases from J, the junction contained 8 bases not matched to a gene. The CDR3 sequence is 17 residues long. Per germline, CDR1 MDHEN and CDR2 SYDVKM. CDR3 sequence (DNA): TGTGCCAGCAGTTTGGCCCGACTAGCGGGAGGAATAGATACGCAGTATTTT. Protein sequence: CASSLARLAGGIDTQYF.